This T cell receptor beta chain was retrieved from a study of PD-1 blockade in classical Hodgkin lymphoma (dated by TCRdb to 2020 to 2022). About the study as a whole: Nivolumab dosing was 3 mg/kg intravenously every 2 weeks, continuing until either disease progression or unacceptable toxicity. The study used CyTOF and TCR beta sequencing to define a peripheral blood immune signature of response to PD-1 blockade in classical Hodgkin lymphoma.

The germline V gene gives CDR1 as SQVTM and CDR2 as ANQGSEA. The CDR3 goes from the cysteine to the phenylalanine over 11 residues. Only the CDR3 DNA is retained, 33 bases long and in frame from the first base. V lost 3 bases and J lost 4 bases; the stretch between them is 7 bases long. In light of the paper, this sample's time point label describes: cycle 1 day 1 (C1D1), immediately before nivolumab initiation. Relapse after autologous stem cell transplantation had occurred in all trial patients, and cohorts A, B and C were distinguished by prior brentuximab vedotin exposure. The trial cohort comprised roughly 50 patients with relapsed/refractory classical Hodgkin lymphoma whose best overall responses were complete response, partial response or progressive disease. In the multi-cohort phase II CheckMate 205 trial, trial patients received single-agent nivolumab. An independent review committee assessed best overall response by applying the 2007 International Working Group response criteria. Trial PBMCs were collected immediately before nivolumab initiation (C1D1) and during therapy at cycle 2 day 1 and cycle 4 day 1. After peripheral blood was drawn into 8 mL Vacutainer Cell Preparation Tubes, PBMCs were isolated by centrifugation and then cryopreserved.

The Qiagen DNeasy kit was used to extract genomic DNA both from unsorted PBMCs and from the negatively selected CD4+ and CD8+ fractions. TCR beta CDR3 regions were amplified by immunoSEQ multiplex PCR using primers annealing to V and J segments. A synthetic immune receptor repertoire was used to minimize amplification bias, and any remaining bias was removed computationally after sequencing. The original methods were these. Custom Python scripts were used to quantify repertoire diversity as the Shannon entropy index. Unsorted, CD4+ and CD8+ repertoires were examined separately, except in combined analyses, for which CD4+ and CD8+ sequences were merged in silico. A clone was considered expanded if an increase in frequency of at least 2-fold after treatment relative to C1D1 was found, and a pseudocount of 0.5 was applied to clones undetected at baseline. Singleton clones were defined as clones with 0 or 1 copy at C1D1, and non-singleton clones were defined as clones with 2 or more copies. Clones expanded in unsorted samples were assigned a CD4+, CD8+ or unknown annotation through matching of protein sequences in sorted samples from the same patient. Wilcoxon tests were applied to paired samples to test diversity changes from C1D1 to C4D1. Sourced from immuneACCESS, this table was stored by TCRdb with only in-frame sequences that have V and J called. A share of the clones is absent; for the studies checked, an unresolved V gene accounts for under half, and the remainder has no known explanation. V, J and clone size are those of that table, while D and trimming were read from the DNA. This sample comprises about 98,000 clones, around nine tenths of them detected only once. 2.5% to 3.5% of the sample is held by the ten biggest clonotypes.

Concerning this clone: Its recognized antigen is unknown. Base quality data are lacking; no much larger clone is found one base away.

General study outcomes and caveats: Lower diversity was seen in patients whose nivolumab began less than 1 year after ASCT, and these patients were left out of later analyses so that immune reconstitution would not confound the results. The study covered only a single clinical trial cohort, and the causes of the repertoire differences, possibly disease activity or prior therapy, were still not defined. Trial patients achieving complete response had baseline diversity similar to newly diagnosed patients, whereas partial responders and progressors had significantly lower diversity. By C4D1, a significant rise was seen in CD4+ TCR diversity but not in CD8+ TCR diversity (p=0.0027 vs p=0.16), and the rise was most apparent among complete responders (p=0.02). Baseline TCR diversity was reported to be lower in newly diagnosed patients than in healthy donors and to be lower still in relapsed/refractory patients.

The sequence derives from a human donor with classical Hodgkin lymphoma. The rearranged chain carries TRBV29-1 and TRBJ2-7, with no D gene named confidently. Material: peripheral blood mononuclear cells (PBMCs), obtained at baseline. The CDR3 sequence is CSVDLEYEQYF. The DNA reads TGCAGCGTTGACCTAGAGTACGAGCAGTACTTC.